The entry below gives a single T cell receptor (beta chain) sequence along with its context. What it binds is not known. Division of CD4+ cells produced a CD45RA+ naive subset and a CD45RA-negative memory subset. This entry is derived from a study of shared clonotypes between healthy human individuals. Study background: Each donor contributed plates that comprised three CD4 naive, three CD4 memory, two CD8 naive and one CD8 memory. Whole-study findings and limits: The low donor count limited represented genetic and exposure-history diversity.

An assay was performed, and its level was deep. Sequenced by immunoSEQ multiplex PCR; TCRdb stores in-frame clones only, minus some. The sample consists of about 2.4 million clones, roughly nine tenths of them appearing once. The J segment lost 5 bases and the V segment lost 2 bases, leaving 13 bases of the junction unmatched. This CDR3 region has 18 residues. The germline CDR1 and CDR2 sequences are MRHNA and SNTAGT. The sequence was obtained from a man younger than 30 in good health. The chain links TRBV6-4 to TRBJ2-2; 8 bases are a match to TRBD2. The material sequenced was naive CD4+ T cells sorted from blood. Noted subset: CD45RA+ positively selected. In DNA, the CDR3 is TGTGCCAGCAGTGACGACGGGAGGGCCAAGGTCCGAACCGGGGAGCTGTTTTTT. This encodes CASSDDGRAKVRTGELFF.